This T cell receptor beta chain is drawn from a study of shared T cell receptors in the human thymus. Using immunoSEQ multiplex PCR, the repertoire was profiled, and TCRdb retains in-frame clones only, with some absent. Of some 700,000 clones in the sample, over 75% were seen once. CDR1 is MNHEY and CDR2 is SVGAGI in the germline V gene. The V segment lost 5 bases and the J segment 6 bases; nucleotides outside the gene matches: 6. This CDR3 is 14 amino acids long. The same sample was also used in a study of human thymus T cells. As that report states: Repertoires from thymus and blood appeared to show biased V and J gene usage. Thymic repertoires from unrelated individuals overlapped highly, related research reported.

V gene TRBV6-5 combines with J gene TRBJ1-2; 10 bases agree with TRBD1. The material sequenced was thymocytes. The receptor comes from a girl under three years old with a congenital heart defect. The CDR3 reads CASSKGTGDHGYTF. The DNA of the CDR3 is TGTGCCAGCAGTAAAGGGACAGGGGACCATGGCTACACCTTC.